These 8 T cell receptor beta chains share one sample of origin, sequenced in a study of OX40 agonist ivuxolimab in advanced cancers. The library was produced with the immunoSEQ multiplex PCR assay. The source is immuneACCESS, and TCRdb retained only in-frame sequences with V and J called. Part of the clones is not carried over; for the studies checked, unresolved V genes explain less than half of this, and the remainder is unexplained. The sample data list some 60,000 clones, and about 90% of these were observed just once. Of the sample, 3.5% to 4% falls within the top ten clones. The sequences come from CD4+ or CD8+ T cells sorted from blood, collected in a trial of the OX40 agonist ivuxolimab. The source is an adult with an advanced solid tumor such as melanoma, head and neck, liver or kidney cancer.

The V gene is TRBV4-1, the J gene TRBJ2-7; TRBD1 or TRBD2 may be the D gene (5 bases each). Germline CDR1 is MGHRA and CDR2 is YSYEKL. The V end lost 3 bases, the J end lost 4 bases, and 10 bases lay between the germline ends. The CDR3 has 13 amino acids. The CDR3 here is CASSHDEGYEQYF. The CDR3 bases are TGCGCCAGCAGCCACGACGAGGGGTACGAGCAGTACTTC.

DNA of the CDR3: TGTGCCAGCAGCCAATTAAATCGGGGGTACACCGGGGAGCTGTTTTTT. Its protein is CASSQLNRGYTGELFF. The chain uses TRBV14 and TRBJ2-2, with TRBD2 as a possible D gene (6 bases). V lost 2 bases, J lost 3 bases, and 13 bases lay in between. Germline V gives CDR1 SGHDN, CDR2 FVKESK. The CDR3 covers 16 residues.

The genes are TRBV7-9 and TRBJ1-3, with D tentatively TRBD1 (5 bases). Trimming removed 2 bases at V and 0 bases at J, with 11 bases between. The CDR3 is made up of 16 amino acids. Germline CDR1 is SEHNR and CDR2 is FQNEAQ (reference sequence). The CDR3 is CASSLLTGSSGNTIYF. The CDR3 nucleotides are TGTGCCAGCAGCTTACTTACAGGTTCCTCTGGAAACACCATATATTTT. The variable domain in full, with the rest retrieved from reference TRBV7-9 and TRBJ1-3, is DTGVSQNPRHKITKRGQNVTFRCDPISEHNRLYWYRQTLGQGPEFLTYFQNEAQLEKSRLLSDRFSAERPKGSFSTLEIQRTEQGDSAMYLCASSLLTGSSGNTIYFGEGSWLTVV.

V gene TRBV6-5 combines with J gene TRBJ2-5; 10 nucleotides line up with TRBD1. Looked up from germline, CDR1 is MNHEY and CDR2 is SVGAGI. After removal of 8 bases from V and 9 bases from J, the junction contained 6 bases not matched to a gene. The CDR3 contains 12 residues. The CDR3: CASGGQGFSQYF. CDR3 bases: TGTGCCAGCGGGGGACAGGGGTTTTCCCAGTACTTC.

The rearrangement uses TRBV19 and TRBJ2-1, with D hard to call. V was pared by 4 bases and J by 6 bases, with 7 bases between. This CDR3 has 12 amino acids. CDR1 and CDR2 (germline): LNHDA, SQIVND (reference sequence). The CDR3 DNA reads as TGTGCCAGTAGTACCCCAGTCAATGAGCAGTTCTTC. It codes for CASSTPVNEQFF.

The rearrangement links TRBV2 to TRBJ2-7, with a possible D match to TRBD1 (5 bases). This CDR3 has 12 residues. Between the trimmed V and J ends, which lost 6 bases and 3 bases, there was a span of 9 bases. CDR1 and CDR2 (germline): SNHLY, FYNNEI. The CDR3 nucleotides read TGTGCCAGCAGACTGACAGACTACGAGCAGTACTTC. Encoded protein: CASRLTDYEQYF.

The rearrangement links TRBV19 to TRBJ2-1; 15 positions agree with TRBD2. Germline loops: CDR1 LNHDA, CDR2 SQIVND (reference sequence). CDR3 length equals 15 residues. After removal of 3 bases from V and 9 bases from J, the junction contained 3 bases not matched to a gene. This chain's CDR3 is CASSIGLAGGREQFF. The CDR3 nucleotides are TGTGCCAGTAGTATTGGACTAGCGGGAGGGCGTGAGCAGTTCTTC.

The CDR3 DNA is TGTGCCAGCAGCCAAGATCCCGGAGGGCGGGAGACCCAGTACTTC. The encoded protein is CASSQDPGGRETQYF. J is TRBJ2-5 and V is TRBV4-2; D perhaps matches TRBD2 (6 bases). The CDR3 contains 15 residues. Trimming left V 0 bases short and J 5 bases short, with 13 bases between. From germline, CDR1 is LGHNA and CDR2 YNFKEQ.